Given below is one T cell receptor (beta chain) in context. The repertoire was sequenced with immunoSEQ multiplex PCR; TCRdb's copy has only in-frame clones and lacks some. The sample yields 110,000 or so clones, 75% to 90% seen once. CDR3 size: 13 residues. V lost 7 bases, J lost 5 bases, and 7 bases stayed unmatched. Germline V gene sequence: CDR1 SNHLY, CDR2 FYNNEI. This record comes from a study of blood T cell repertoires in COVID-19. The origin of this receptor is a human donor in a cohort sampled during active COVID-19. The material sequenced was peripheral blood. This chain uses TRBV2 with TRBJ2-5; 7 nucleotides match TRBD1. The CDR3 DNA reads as TGTGCCAGCAACACCGGGACAGACGAGACCCAGTACTTC. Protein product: CASNTGTDETQYF.